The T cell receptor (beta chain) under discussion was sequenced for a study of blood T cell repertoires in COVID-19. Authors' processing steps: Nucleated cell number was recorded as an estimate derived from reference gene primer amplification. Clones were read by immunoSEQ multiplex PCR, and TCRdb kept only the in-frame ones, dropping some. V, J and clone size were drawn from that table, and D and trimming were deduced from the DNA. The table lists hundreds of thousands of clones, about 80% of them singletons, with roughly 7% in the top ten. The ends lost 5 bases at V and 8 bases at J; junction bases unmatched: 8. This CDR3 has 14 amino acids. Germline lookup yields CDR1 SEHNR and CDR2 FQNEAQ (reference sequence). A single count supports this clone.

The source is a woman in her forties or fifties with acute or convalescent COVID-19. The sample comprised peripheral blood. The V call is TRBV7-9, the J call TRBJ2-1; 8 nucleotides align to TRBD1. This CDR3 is CASSPWTGFDEQFF. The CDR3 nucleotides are TGTGCCAGCAGCCCGTGGACAGGGTTTGATGAGCAGTTCTTC.